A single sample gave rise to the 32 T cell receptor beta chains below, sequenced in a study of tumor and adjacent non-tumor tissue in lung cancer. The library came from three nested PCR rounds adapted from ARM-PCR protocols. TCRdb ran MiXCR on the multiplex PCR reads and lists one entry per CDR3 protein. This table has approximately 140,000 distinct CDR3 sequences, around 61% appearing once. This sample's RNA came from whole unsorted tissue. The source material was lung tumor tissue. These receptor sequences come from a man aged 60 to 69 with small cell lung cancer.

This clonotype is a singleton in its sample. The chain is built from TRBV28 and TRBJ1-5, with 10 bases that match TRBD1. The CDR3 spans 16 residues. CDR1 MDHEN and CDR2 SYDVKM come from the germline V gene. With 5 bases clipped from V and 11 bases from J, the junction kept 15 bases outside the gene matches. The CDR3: CASSPDRGRSRQSQHF. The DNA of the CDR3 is TGTGCCAGCAGTCCTGACAGGGGGCGTTCTCGCCAGTCCCAGCATTTT.

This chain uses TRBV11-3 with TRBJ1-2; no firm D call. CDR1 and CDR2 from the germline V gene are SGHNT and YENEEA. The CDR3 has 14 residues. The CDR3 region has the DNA TGTACTAGCAGTTTAGTGCCGGGAAACTATGGCTACACCTTC. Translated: CTSSLVPGNYGYTF.

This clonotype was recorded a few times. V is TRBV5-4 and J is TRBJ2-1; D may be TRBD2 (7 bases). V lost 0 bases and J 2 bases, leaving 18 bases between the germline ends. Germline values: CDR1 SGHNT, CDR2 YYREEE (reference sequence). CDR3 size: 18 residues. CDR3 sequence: CASSLGGALAATYNEQFF. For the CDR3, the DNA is TGTGCCAGCAGCTTGGGGGGGGCGCTAGCGGCCACCTACAATGAGCAGTTCTTC.

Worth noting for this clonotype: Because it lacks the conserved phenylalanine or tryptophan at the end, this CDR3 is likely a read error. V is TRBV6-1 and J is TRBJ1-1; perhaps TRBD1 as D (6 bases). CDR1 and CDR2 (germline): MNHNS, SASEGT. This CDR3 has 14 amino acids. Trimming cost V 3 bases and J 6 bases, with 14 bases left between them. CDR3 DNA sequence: TGTGCCAGCAGTGACAGGGGAAGCGGCGCTGAAGCTTTCATT. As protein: CASSDRGSGAEAFI.

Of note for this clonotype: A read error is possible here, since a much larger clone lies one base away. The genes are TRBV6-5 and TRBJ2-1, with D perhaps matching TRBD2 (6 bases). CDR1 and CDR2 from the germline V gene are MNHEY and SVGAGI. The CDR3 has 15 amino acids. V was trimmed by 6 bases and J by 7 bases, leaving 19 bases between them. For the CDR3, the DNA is TGTGCCAGCAGCCCCAGGTGGGGGGTCGCTAATGAGCAGTTCTTC. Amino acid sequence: CASSPRWGVANEQFF.

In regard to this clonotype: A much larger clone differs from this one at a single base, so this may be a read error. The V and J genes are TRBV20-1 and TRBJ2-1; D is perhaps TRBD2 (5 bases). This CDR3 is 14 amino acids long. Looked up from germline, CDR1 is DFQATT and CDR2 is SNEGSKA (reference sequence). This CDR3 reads CSTRVQRRDGEQFF. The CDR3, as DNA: TGCAGTACTAGGGTACAGAGAAGGGATGGTGAGCAGTTCTTC.

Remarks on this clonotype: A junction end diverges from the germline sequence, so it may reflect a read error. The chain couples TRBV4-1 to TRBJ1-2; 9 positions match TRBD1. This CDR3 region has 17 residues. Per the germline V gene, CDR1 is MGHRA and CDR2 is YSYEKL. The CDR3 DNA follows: TGCGCCAGCAGCCAAGATGGGACAGGGAGCGCCTCAGGGGGCTACATCTTC. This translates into CASSQDGTGSASGGYIF.

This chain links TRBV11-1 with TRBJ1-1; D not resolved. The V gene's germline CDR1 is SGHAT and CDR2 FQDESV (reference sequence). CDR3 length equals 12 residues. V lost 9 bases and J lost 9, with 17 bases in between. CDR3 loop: CARSGGGSKAFF. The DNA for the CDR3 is TGTGCCAGGAGCGGTGGCGGGTCTAAAGCTTTCTTT.

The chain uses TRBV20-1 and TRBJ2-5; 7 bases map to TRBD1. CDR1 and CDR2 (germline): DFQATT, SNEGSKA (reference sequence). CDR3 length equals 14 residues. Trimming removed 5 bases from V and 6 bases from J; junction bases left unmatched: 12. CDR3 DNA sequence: TGCAGTGCTCCCCGTACCGACAGGGCTAAGACCCAGTACTTC. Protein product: CSAPRTDRAKTQYF.

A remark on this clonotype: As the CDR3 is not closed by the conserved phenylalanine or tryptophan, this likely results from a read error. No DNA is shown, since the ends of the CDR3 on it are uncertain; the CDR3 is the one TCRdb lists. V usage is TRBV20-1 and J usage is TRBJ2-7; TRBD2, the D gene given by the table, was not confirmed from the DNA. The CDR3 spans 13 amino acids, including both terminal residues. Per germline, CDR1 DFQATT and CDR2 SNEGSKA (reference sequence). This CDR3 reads CSAILAGAHEQYY.

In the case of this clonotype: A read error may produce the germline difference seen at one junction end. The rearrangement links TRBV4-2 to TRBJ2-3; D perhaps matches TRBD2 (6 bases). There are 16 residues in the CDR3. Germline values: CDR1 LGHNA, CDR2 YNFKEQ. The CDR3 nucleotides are TGTCCCAGCAGCCAAGATCCCCGCGGGGGCACAGATACGCAGTATTTT. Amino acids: CPSSQDPRGGTDTQYF.

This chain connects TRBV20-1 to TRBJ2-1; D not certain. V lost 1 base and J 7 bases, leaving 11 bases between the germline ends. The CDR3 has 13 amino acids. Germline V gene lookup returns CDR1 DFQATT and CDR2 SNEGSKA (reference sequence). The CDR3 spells CSARAARRNEQFF. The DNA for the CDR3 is TGCAGTGCTAGAGCGGCCCGGCGGAATGAGCAGTTCTTC.

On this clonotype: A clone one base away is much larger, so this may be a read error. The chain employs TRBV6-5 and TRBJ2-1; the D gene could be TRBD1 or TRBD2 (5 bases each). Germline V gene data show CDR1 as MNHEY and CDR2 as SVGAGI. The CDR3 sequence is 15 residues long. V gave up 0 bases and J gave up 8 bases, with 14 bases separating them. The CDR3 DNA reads TGTGCCAGCAGTTACTCGACCCAGGGACCCCATGAGCAGTTCTTC. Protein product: CASSYSTQGPHEQFF.

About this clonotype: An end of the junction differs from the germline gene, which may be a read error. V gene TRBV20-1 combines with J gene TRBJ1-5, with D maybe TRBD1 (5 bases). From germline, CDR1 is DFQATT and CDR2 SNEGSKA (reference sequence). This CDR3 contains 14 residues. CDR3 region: CSARGEGPPQLQHF. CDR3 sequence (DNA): TGTAGTGCTAGAGGGGAGGGACCCCCTCAGCTCCAGCATTTT.

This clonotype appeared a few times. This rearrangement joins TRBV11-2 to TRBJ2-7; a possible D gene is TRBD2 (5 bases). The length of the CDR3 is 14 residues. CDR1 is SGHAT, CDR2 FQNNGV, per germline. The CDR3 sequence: CASSLDRAGYDQYV. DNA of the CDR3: TGTGCCAGCAGCTTAGATCGCGCGGGCTACGATCAGTACGTC.

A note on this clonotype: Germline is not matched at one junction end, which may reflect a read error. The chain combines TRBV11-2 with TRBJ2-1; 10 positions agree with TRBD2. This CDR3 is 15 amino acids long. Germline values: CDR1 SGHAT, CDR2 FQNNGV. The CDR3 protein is CASISSGGSYNEQFF. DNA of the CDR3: TGTGCCAGCATCTCTAGCGGGGGCTCCTACAATGAGCAATTCTTC.

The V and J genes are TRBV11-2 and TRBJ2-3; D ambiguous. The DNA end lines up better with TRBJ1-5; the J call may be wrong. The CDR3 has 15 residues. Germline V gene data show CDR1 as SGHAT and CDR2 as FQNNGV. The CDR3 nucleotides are TGTGCCAGCAGCTTACGGGCTAGCGGGAGTGATACGCAGCATTTT. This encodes CASSLRASGSDTQHF.

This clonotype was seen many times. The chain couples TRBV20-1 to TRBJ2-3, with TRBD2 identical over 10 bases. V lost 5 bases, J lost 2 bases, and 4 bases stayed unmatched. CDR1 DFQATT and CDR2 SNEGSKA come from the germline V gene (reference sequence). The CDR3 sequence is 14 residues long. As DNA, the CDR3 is TGCAGTGCTGGACTAGCGGAGATCACAGATACGCAGTATTTT. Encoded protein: CSAGLAEITDTQYF.

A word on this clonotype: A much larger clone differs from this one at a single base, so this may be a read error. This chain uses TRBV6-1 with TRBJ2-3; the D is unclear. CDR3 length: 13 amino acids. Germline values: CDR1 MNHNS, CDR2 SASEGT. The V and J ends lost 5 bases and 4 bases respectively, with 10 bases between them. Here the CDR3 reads CASSKHMPDTQYF. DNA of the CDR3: TGTGCCAGCAGTAAACACATGCCAGATACGCAGTATTTT.

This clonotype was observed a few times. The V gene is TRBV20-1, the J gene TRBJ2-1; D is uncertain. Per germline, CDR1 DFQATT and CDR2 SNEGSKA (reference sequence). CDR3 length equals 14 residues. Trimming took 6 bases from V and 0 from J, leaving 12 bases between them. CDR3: CSATQASSYNEQFF. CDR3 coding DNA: TGCAGTGCCACTCAAGCGAGCTCCTACAATGAGCAGTTCTTC.

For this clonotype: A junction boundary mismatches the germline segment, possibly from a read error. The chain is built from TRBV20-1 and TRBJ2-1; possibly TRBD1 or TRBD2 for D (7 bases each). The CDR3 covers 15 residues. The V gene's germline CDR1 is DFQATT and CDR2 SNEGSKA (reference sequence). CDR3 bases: TGCAGTGCTAGCGGGAGGACAGGTACCTACAATGAGCAATTCTTC. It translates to CSASGRTGTYNEQFF.

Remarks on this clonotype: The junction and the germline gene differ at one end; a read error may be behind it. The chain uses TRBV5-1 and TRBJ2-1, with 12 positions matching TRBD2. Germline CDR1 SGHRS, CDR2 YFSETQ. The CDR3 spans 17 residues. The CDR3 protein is CASSLGLAGLSYNEQFF. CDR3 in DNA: TGCGCCAGCAGTTTGGGACTAGCGGGCCTCTCCTACAATGAGCAGTTCTTC.

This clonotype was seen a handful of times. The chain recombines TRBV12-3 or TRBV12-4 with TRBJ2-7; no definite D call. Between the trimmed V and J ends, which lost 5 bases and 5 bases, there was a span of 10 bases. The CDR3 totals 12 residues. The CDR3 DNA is TGTGCCAGCAGTCGACCACCTCACGAGCAGTACTTC. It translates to CASSRPPHEQYF.

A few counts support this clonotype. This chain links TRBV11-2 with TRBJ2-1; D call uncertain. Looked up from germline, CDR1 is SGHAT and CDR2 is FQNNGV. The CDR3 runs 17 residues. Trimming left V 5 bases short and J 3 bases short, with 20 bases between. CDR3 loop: CASSPDERVYVYNEQFF. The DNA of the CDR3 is TGTGCCAGCAGCCCAGACGAACGGGTATACGTCTACAATGAGCAGTTCTTC. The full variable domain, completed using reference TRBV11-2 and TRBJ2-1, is EAGVAQSPRYKIIEKRQSVAFWCNPISGHATLYWYQQILGQGPKLLIQFQNNGVVDDSQLPKDRFSAERLKGVDSTLKIQPAKLEDSAVYLCASSPDERVYVYNEQFFGPGTRLTVL.

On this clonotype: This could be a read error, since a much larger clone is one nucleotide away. The CDR3 reads CASSQVTSGSYEQLF. The CDR3 DNA reads as TGTGCCAGCAGCCAAGTTACTAGCGGGAGTTATGAGCAGCTCTTC. J is TRBJ2-1 and V is TRBV4-2; 11 nucleotides agree with TRBD2. CDR1 and CDR2 from the germline V gene are LGHNA and YNFKEQ. CDR3 length: 15 residues.

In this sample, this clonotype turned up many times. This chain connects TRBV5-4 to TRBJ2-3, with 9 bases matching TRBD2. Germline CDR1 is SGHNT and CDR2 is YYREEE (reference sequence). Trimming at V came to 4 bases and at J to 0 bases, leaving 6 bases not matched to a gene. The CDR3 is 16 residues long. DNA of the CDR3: TGTGCCAGCAGCAGGAGCGGGAGGATTAGCACAGATACGCAGTATTTT. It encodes CASSRSGRISTDTQYF.

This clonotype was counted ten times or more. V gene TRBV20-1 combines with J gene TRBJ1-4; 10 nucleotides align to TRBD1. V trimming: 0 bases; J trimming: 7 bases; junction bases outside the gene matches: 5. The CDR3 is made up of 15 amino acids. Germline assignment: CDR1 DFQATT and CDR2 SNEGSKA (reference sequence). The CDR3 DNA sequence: TGCAGTGCTAGAGATGCGGGACAGGGGTCTGAAAAACTGTTTTTT. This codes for CSARDAGQGSEKLFF.

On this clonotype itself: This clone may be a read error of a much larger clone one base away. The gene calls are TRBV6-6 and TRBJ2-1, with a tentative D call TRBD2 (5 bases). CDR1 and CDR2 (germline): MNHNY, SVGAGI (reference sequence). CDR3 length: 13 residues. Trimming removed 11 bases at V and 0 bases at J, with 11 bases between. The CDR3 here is CAYRGSSYNEQFF. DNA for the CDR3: TGTGCCTATAGAGGGAGCTCCTACAATGAGCAGTTCTTC.

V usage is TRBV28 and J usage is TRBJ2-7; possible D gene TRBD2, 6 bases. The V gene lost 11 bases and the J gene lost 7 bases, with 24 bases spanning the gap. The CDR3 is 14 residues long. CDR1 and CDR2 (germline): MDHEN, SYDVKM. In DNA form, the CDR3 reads TGTGCCGCAGTCTCCGTCGGCGGGACCCGGGAGCAGTACTTC. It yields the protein CAAVSVGGTREQYF. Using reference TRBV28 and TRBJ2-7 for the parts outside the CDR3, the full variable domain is DVKVTQSSRYLVKRTGEKVFLECVQDMDHENMFWYRQDPGLGLRLIYFSYDVKMKEKGDIPEGYSVSREKKERFSLILESASTNQTSMYLCAAVSVGGTREQYFGPGTRLTVT.

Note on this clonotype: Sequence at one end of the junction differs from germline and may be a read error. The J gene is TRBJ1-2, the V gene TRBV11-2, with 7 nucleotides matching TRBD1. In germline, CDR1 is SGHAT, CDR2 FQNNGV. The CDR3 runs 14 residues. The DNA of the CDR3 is TGTGCCAGCAGCTTACTCCAGGGGGAAAATGGCTACACATTC. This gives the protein CASSLLQGENGYTF.

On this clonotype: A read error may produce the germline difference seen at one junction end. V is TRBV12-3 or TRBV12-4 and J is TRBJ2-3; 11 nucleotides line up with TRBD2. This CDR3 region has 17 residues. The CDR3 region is CASSELGLAGGADTHYF. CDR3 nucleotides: TGTGCCAGCAGCGAGCTCGGACTAGCGGGCGGCGCTGATACGCACTATTTT.

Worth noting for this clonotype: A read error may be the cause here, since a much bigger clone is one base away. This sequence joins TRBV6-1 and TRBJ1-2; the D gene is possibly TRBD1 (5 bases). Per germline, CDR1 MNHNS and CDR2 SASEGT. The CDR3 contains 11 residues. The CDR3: CAGQTAYDYTF. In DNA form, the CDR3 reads TGTGCCGGACAAACAGCATATGACTACACCTTC.